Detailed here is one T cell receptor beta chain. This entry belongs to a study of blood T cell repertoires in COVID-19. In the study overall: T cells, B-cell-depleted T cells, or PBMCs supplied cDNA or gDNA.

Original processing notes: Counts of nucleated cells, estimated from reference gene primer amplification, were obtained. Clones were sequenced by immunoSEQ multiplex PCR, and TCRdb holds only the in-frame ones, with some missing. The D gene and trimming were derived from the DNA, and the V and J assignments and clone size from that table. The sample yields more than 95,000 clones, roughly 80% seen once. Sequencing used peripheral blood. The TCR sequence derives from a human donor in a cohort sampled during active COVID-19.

CDR3 sequence reads: CASSPGLTDEQYF. CDR3 coding DNA: TGCGCCAGCAGCCCTGGACTCACCGACGAGCAGTACTTC. The chain uses TRBV5-1 and TRBJ2-7; D may be TRBD2 (5 bases). The germline V gene has CDR1 SGHRS and CDR2 YFSETQ. Trimming shortened V by 4 bases and J by 5 bases, and 13 bases separated the two germline ends. The CDR3 is 13 amino acids.